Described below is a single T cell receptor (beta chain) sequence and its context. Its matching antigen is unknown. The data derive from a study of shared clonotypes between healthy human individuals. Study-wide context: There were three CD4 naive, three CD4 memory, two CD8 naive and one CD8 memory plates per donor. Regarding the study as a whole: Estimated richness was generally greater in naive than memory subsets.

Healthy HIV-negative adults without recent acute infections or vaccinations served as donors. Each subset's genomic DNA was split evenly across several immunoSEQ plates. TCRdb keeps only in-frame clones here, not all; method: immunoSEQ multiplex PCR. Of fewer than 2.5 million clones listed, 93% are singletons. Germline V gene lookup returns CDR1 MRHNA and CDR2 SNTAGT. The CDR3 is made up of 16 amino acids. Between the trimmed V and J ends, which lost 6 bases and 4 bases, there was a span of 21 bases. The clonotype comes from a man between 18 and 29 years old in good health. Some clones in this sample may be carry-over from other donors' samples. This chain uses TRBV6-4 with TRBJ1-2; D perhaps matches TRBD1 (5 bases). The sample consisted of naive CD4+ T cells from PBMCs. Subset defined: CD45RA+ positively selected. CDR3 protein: CASSLGRQTPLYGYTF. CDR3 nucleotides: TGTGCCAGCAGCCTAGGCCGACAGACCCCCCTCTATGGCTACACCTTC.